These 23 T cell receptor beta chains share one sample of origin, sequenced in a study of cytomegalovirus exposure and HLA in healthy donors. In the PCR, 60 Vbeta and 13 Jbeta primers were used. The method was immunoSEQ multiplex PCR; TCRdb's version includes in-frame clones alone and lacks a portion of them. The sample includes under 200,000 clones, approximately 80% of them seen just once. The sequencing input was PBMCs. These receptors all come from a male donor in good health and CMV-seropositive.

The CDR3 DNA reads as TGTGCCAGCAGTTTTTTAGCGGGCGAGCAGTACTTC. It yields the protein CASSFLAGEQYF. The chain combines TRBV27 with TRBJ2-7; 7 bases match TRBD2. The CDR3 is made up of 12 amino acids. V trimming: 3 bases; J trimming: 6 bases; junction bases outside the gene matches: 2. Germline values: CDR1 MNHEY, CDR2 SMNVEV (reference sequence).

This chain's CDR3 is CASSSPGTGANVLTF. DNA for the CDR3: TGTGCCAGCAGTTCCCCAGGGACAGGGGCCAACGTCCTGACTTTC. The chain combines TRBV27 with TRBJ2-6, with D maybe TRBD1 (6 bases). Per the germline V gene, CDR1 is MNHEY and CDR2 is SMNVEV (reference sequence). Trimming stripped 4 bases from V and 4 bases from J, with 11 bases between. The CDR3 has 15 amino acids.

This chain links TRBV5-1 with TRBJ2-7; possibly TRBD1 for D (6 bases). Trimming removed 0 bases at V and 4 bases at J, with 8 bases between. The CDR3 totals 13 residues. Germline V CDR1 and CDR2: SGHRS, YFSETQ. DNA of the CDR3: TGCGCCAGCAGCTTGGCCGACAGGTACGAGCAGTACTTC. This translates into CASSLADRYEQYF.

The chain employs TRBV19 and TRBJ2-1, with a possible D match to TRBD2 (6 bases). Germline lookup yields CDR1 LNHDA and CDR2 SQIVND (reference sequence). Trimming stripped 5 bases from V and 4 bases from J, with 12 bases between. This CDR3 contains 14 residues. CDR3 in amino acids: CASSSRDLYNEQFF. Written as DNA, the CDR3 is TGTGCCAGTAGTTCCCGGGACTTATACAATGAGCAGTTCTTC. Based on the CDR3 plus reference TRBV19 and TRBJ2-1, the full variable domain is DGGITQSPKYLFRKEGQNVTLSCEQNLNHDAMYWYRQDPGQGLRLIYYSQIVNDFQKGDIAEGYSVSREKKESFPLTVTSAQKNPTAFYLCASSSRDLYNEQFFGPGTRLTVL.

Remarks on this clone: The junction shows a germline mismatch at one end, possibly a read error. The genes are TRBV7-9 and TRBJ2-3; TRBD2 matches at 12 bases. The length of the CDR3 is 17 residues. Germline V lookup: CDR1 SEHNR, CDR2 FQNEAQ (reference sequence). The CDR3, as DNA: TGTTCCAGCAGCCGTAGACTAGCGGGAGTGAGCACAGATACGCAGTATTTT. As protein: CSSSRRLAGVSTDTQYF.

The rearrangement links TRBV7-8 to TRBJ1-1; 10 nucleotides agree with TRBD1. The ends lost 5 bases at V and 4 bases at J; junction bases unmatched: 13. Germline assignment: CDR1 SGHVS and CDR2 FQNEAQ. The CDR3 covers 17 residues. CDR3 sequence (DNA): TGTGCCAGCAGCCCAGCTCCGTGGGACAGGGGCGGCACTGAAGCTTTCTTT. Its protein is CASSPAPWDRGGTEAFF.

This clone came up once. This chain joins TRBV7-2 and TRBJ2-7; the D gene is possibly TRBD2 (5 bases). The CDR3 spans 14 residues. Per germline, CDR1 SGHTA and CDR2 FQGNSA. Trimming pared 3 bases from V and 0 bases from J, leaving 9 bases between. In DNA form, the CDR3 reads TGTGCCAGCAGCTTGGAGGTCCCCTCCTACGAGCAGTACTTC. This codes for CASSLEVPSYEQYF.

The chain employs TRBV14 and TRBJ2-2, with TRBD2 identical over 11 bases. The CDR3 sequence is 17 residues long. After removal of 4 bases from V and 5 bases from J, the junction contained 9 bases not matched to a gene. Germline V gene lookup returns CDR1 SGHDN and CDR2 FVKESK. The CDR3 region has the DNA TGTGCCAGCAGCCCATTAACTAGCGGGGGCCCGACCGGGGAGCTGTTTTTT. Protein: CASSPLTSGGPTGELFF.

V usage is TRBV27 and J usage is TRBJ2-2; D is unclear. This CDR3 is 12 amino acids long. Trimming took 7 bases from V and 3 from J, leaving 6 bases between them. Germline V gene sequence: CDR1 MNHEY, CDR2 SMNVEV (reference sequence). The CDR3 DNA sequence: TGTGCCAGCACTGGGCACACCGGGGAGCTGTTTTTT. It codes for CASTGHTGELFF.

This clone came up once. This rearrangement joins TRBV5-1 to TRBJ2-3, with no clear D. Germline CDR1 and CDR2: SGHRS and YFSETQ. The CDR3 has 15 residues. The V end lost 5 bases, the J end lost 0 bases, and 13 bases lay between the germline ends. The CDR3 DNA reads TGCGCCAGCAGGATGACACCAGCCAGCACAGATACGCAGTATTTT. It yields the protein CASRMTPASTDTQYF.

V usage is TRBV10-1 and J usage is TRBJ1-1, with 8 bases that match TRBD1. The CDR3 runs 13 residues. Germline lookup yields CDR1 WNHNN and CDR2 SYGVQD (reference sequence). With V trimmed by 6 bases and J by 2 bases, 2 bases remained unmatched. The CDR3 loop is CASRGQVNTEAFF. The CDR3 nucleotides read TGCGCCAGCAGGGGACAGGTCAACACTGAAGCTTTCTTT.

The CDR3 coding sequence is TGTGCCAGCACCTGGACTAGCGGGAACAACAATGAGCAGTTCTTC. This translates into CASTWTSGNNNEQFF. This chain joins TRBV11-2 and TRBJ2-1, with 12 bases that match TRBD2. Germline trimming cut 7 bases from V and 5 bases from J; bases unmatched to any gene: 6. Per the germline V gene, CDR1 is SGHAT and CDR2 is FQNNGV. The CDR3 is 15 residues long.

This clone was seen only a few times. V gene TRBV2 combines with J gene TRBJ2-7, with D possibly TRBD1 on 6 matching bases. Trimming left V 4 bases short and J 6 bases short, with 10 bases between. Germline CDR1 is SNHLY and CDR2 is FYNNEI. The CDR3 is 12 amino acids. The CDR3 loop is CASSGQVSEQYF. As DNA, the CDR3 is TGTGCCAGCAGTGGACAGGTGTCCGAGCAGTACTTC.

The CDR3 region is CASSETGWNTEAFF. CDR3 in DNA: TGTGCCAGCAGCGAGACAGGGTGGAACACTGAAGCTTTCTTT. The rearrangement uses TRBV6-6 and TRBJ1-1, with 7 bases that match TRBD1. The germline gives CDR1 MNHNY, CDR2 SVGAGI (reference sequence). V lost 6 bases and J lost 1; bases outside the gene matches: 5. The CDR3 is 14 residues long.

This chain links TRBV28 with TRBJ2-1; 7 bases agree with TRBD1. The CDR3 is 14 residues long. V was pared by 8 bases and J by 5 bases, with 9 bases of the junction left unmatched. The germline V gene has CDR1 MDHEN and CDR2 SYDVKM. The CDR3 reads CASWGQGVHNEQFF. Here the CDR3 DNA reads TGTGCCAGCTGGGGCCAGGGGGTTCACAATGAGCAGTTCTTC.

V usage is TRBV9 and J usage is TRBJ2-1; no clear D. The CDR3 loop spans 14 amino acids. The ends were cut back, 4 bases at V and 9 bases at J, with 17 bases in the middle. The germline CDR1 and CDR2 sequences are SGDLS and YYNGEE. The CDR3 protein is CASSPAEYMGEQFF. The CDR3 DNA sequence: TGTGCCAGCAGCCCGGCGGAGTATATGGGTGAGCAGTTCTTC.

V is TRBV5-1 and J is TRBJ2-2, with TRBD1 matching 8 bases. The germline gives CDR1 SGHRS, CDR2 YFSETQ. The junction had 8 bases not matched to a gene; V was cut back by 4 bases and J by 3 bases. The CDR3 covers 16 residues. CDR3 coding DNA: TGCGCCAGCAGCGGGGCGGCAGGGGGCGACACCGGGGAGCTGTTTTTT. Its translation is CASSGAAGGDTGELFF. Variable domain in full (rest from reference TRBV5-1 and TRBJ2-2): KAGVTQTPRYLIKTRGQQVTLSCSPISGHRSVSWYQQTPGQGLQFLFEYFSETQRNKGNFPGRFSGRQFSNSRSEMNVSTLELGDSALYLCASSGAAGGDTGELFFGEGSRLTVL.

The CDR3 DNA sequence: TGTGCCAGCAGCCAATACCGAGCGGCTAACTCCTACGAGCAGTACTTC. Its translation is CASSQYRAANSYEQYF. The rearrangement links TRBV14 to TRBJ2-7; D is possibly TRBD2 (5 bases). The CDR3 covers 16 residues. The germline V gene encodes CDR1 SGHDN and CDR2 FVKESK. V lost 2 bases, J lost 0 bases, and 14 bases lay in between.

V and J are TRBV7-9 and TRBJ1-1; D unclear. This CDR3 has 14 residues. Trimming took 4 bases from V and 1 from J, leaving 10 bases between them. Germline V gene data show CDR1 as SEHNR and CDR2 as FQNEAQ (reference sequence). The CDR3 loop is CASSSEAGNTEAFF. CDR3 bases: TGTGCCAGCAGCTCCGAGGCGGGGAACACTGAAGCTTTCTTT.

The rearrangement uses TRBV7-9 and TRBJ2-1; D is possibly TRBD1 (5 bases). Per the germline V gene, CDR1 is SEHNR and CDR2 is FQNEAQ (reference sequence). With 2 bases removed from V and 0 bases from J, the gap between germline ends came to 8 bases. CDR3 size: 15 residues. CDR3 amino acids: CASSLKGISYNEQFF. The DNA of the CDR3 is TGTGCCAGCAGCTTAAAGGGGATCTCCTACAATGAGCAGTTCTTC.

V usage is TRBV6-1 and J usage is TRBJ1-6; D is ambiguous. V was pared by 8 bases and J by 5 bases, with 16 bases between. CDR1 MNHNS and CDR2 SASEGT come from the germline V gene. The CDR3 extends over 15 amino acids. CDR3 sequence (DNA): TGTGCCAGCTTGGAGGGCCATTTGGATAATTCACCCCTCCACTTT. Its protein product is CASLEGHLDNSPLHF.

The V gene is TRBV19, the J gene TRBJ1-5; D is ambiguous. Per germline, CDR1 LNHDA and CDR2 SQIVND (reference sequence). Trimming stripped 3 bases from V and 6 bases from J, with 24 bases between. The CDR3 consists of 18 residues. The CDR3 here is CASSILRRQEAFGQPQHF. CDR3 DNA sequence: TGTGCCAGTAGTATCCTCCGGCGGCAGGAGGCGTTCGGTCAGCCCCAGCATTTT.

V gene TRBV9 combines with J gene TRBJ1-4; no firm D call. Germline V gene lookup returns CDR1 SGDLS and CDR2 YYNGEE. The ends were cut back, 0 bases at V and 7 bases at J, with 13 bases in the middle. The CDR3 has 15 amino acids. The CDR3 nucleotides read TGTGCCAGCAGCGTAGCGGGTTCGTTTGGTGAAAAACTGTTTTTT. Protein: CASSVAGSFGEKLFF. Complete variable domain (other parts from reference TRBV9 and TRBJ1-4): DSGVTQTPKHLITATGQRVTLRCSPRSGDLSVYWYQQSLDQGLQFLIQYYNGEERAKGNILERFSAQQFPDLHSELNLSSLELGDSALYFCASSVAGSFGEKLFFGSGTQLSVL.